This T cell receptor beta chain was obtained from a study of shared clonotypes between healthy human individuals. Libraries were prepared by immunoSEQ multiplex PCR; TCRdb keeps only in-frame clonotypes and omits some of them. The data show about 1.1 million clones, about 80% seen once. Per germline, CDR1 SGHRS and CDR2 YFSETQ. There are 14 residues in the CDR3. V was cut by 0 bases and J by 5 bases, with 11 bases left in between. The chain combines TRBV5-1 with TRBJ1-2, with D perhaps matching TRBD1 (6 bases). This receptor was identified in a young man in good health. Some clones in this sample may be carry-over from other donors' samples. Specimen: memory CD4+ T cells from PBMCs. The subset was: CD45RA-negative fraction. CDR3 bases: TGCGCCAGCAGCTTGGTCCAGGGGATGTATGGCTACACCTTC. Residues: CASSLVQGMYGYTF.